This T cell receptor (beta chain) originates from a study of graft-versus-host responses after intestinal transplantation. Whole-study context: Uniformly, recipients were administered anti-thymocyte globulin induction with subsequent tacrolimus and steroids for three to four years. Study-wide findings and caveats: Where graft-donor T cell macrochimerism was present, patients had high graft-versus-host to host-versus-graft clonal ratios in allografts.

Plated together were roughly 200,000 CFSE-labeled responder cells and roughly 200,000 irradiated, violet-dye-labeled stimulator cells. The authors sorted proliferating CFSE-low CD3+CD4+ and CD3+CD8+ responders after the reaction. Generated by immunoSEQ multiplex PCR, the TCRdb table keeps only in-frame clones and is missing some. The sample has about 19,000 clones, roughly 33% seen once; the top ten hold 2%. Germline-derived CDR1 and CDR2 are SGHTA and FQGTGA. Trimming removed 2 bases at V and 5 bases at J, with 6 bases between. The CDR3 totals 13 residues. This clone turned up a few times. The sequenced sample was alloreactive CD4+ T cells from a mixed lymphocyte reaction culture, obtained before transplantation. This sample's subset: CFSE-low proliferating T cells sorted from approximately 6-day pre-transplant mixed lymphocyte reaction (GvH or HvG direction). This TCR was recovered from a human patient who was an organ donor for intestinal transplantation. The chain uses TRBV7-3 and TRBJ2-2, with D perhaps given as TRBD1 or TRBD2 (5 bases each). The CDR3 coding sequence is TGTGCCAGCAGCTTAGGGGGAACCGGGGAGCTGTTTTTT. Encoded protein: CASSLGGTGELFF. The full variable domain, in which reference TRBV7-3 and TRBJ2-2 provide the parts outside the CDR3, is GAGVSQTPSNKVTEKGKYVELRCDPISGHTALYWYRQSLGQGPEFLIYFQGTGAADDSGLPNDRFFAVRPEGSVSTLKIQRTERGDSAVYLCASSLGGTGELFFGEGSRLTVL.